The 12 T cell receptor beta chains in this list originate from one sample, sequenced in a study of shared clonotypes between healthy human individuals. Measured with immunoSEQ multiplex PCR; TCRdb has only the in-frame clones, and not every one. This table holds about 2.3 million clones, 85% to 95% found once. Source material: naive CD4+ T cells from PBMCs. Subset indicated: CD45RA+ positively selected. These receptors all stem from a man between 18 and 29 years old in good health. Some clones in this sample may be carry-over from other donors' samples.

The rearrangement joins TRBV5-1 to TRBJ2-5; possibly TRBD2 for D (5 bases). Germline V CDR1 and CDR2: SGHRS, YFSETQ. This CDR3 spans 15 amino acids. Between the trimmed V and J ends, which lost 5 bases and 5 bases, there was a span of 19 bases. CDR3 sequence (DNA): TGCGCCAGCAGTTTCTCCGGTGTAGGAGGCGAGACCCAGTACTTC. Translated, it gives CASSFSGVGGETQYF. The complete variable domain, with remaining parts taken from reference TRBV5-1 and TRBJ2-5, reads KAGVTQTPRYLIKTRGQQVTLSCSPISGHRSVSWYQQTPGQGLQFLFEYFSETQRNKGNFPGRFSGRQFSNSRSEMNVSTLELGDSALYLCASSFSGVGGETQYFGPGTRLLVL.

This chain joins TRBV5-1 and TRBJ1-4; unclear D gene. Per germline, CDR1 SGHRS and CDR2 YFSETQ. Trimming removed 2 bases from V and 4 bases from J, with 15 bases in between. The CDR3 contains 16 residues. The CDR3 region has the DNA TGCGCCAGCAGCTTTACACCGAATACATATAATGAAAAACTGTTTTTT. This sequence encodes CASSFTPNTYNEKLFF.

The chain joins TRBV7-9 to TRBJ2-3, with 8 bases matching TRBD2. Trimming at V came to 5 bases and at J to 14 bases, leaving 6 bases not matched to a gene. The CDR3 has 11 residues. The germline V gene has CDR1 SEHNR and CDR2 FQNEAQ (reference sequence). DNA for the CDR3: TGTGCCAGCAGCGCGGGACTAGTAGGGTATTTT. Protein sequence: CASSAGLVGYF.

The gene calls are TRBV18 and TRBJ2-3; a possible D gene is TRBD1 (6 bases). Trimming removed 4 bases from V and 7 bases from J, with 15 bases in between. Germline V gene lookup returns CDR1 KGHSH and CDR2 LQKENI. There are 14 residues in the CDR3. CDR3 sequence (DNA): TGTGCCAGCTCACAAACCAGGGGCGAGTATACGCAGTATTTT. This sequence encodes CASSQTRGEYTQYF.

This clone appeared once. The J gene is TRBJ2-2, the V gene TRBV2; TRBD2 aligns across 8 bases. CDR1 is SNHLY and CDR2 is FYNNEI in the germline V gene. V was pared by 7 bases and J by 4 bases, with 5 bases of the junction left unmatched. The CDR3 runs 14 residues. DNA for the CDR3: TGTGCCAGCAATACCGGGACTAGCACCGGGGAGCTGTTTTTT. This translates into CASNTGTSTGELFF.

Details on this clone: In the same sample, other DNA sequences code for this CDR3. This rearrangement joins TRBV27 to TRBJ1-5; tentative D call: TRBD1 (5 bases). The germline gives CDR1 MNHEY, CDR2 SMNVEV (reference sequence). The V end was cut by 5 bases, the J end by 0 bases, with 11 bases between. The length of the CDR3 is 15 residues. In DNA, the CDR3 is TGTGCCAGCAGTCCTCAGGGCTATAGCAATCAGCCCCAGCATTTT. It codes for CASSPQGYSNQPQHF.

The chain joins TRBV18 to TRBJ1-2; the D gene is possibly TRBD1 (6 bases). Trimming shortened V by 3 bases and J by 2 bases, and 16 bases separated the two germline ends. The CDR3 sequence is 16 residues long. Germline values: CDR1 KGHSH, CDR2 LQKENI. CDR3 nucleotides: TGTGCCAGCTCACCGTTGCCCCCGGGGACAAACTATGGCTACACCTTC. It encodes CASSPLPPGTNYGYTF.

The rearrangement joins TRBV30 to TRBJ1-2, with a possible D match to TRBD1 (6 bases). Trimming stripped 2 bases from V and 10 bases from J, with 17 bases between. Germline values: CDR1 GTSNPN, CDR2 SVGIG (reference sequence). The CDR3 has 13 amino acids. CDR3 DNA sequence: TGTGCCTGGAGTTTACAGGGCTCTGTCACCTACACCTTC. Amino acid sequence: CAWSLQGSVTYTF.

This chain connects TRBV6-1 to TRBJ2-7; D unresolved. CDR1 and CDR2 from the germline V gene are MNHNS and SASEGT. Trimming took 5 bases from V and 3 from J, leaving 5 bases between them. The CDR3 runs 11 residues. CDR3 region: CASSYVYEQYF. CDR3 DNA: TGTGCCAGCAGTTATGTCTACGAGCAGTACTTC.

This clone was picked up one time. The V gene is TRBV5-1, the J gene TRBJ2-7; D uncertain. CDR1 SGHRS and CDR2 YFSETQ come from the germline V gene. The CDR3 runs 15 residues. Trimming pared 0 bases from V and 1 base from J, leaving 11 bases between. The CDR3 DNA reads TGCGCCAGCAGCTTGGCGCCCGGACGATCCTACGAGCAGTACTTC. This codes for CASSLAPGRSYEQYF.

The chain links TRBV2 to TRBJ2-1; 12 bases align to TRBD2. From germline, CDR1 is SNHLY and CDR2 FYNNEI. CDR3 size: 15 residues. V lost 6 bases to trimming and J lost 7 bases; unmatched junction nucleotides: 7. DNA of the CDR3: TGTGCCAGCAGATCGACTAGCGGGAGTGGAAATGAGCAGTTCTTC. It encodes CASRSTSGSGNEQFF.

The CDR3 DNA follows: TGTGCCACCAGCAGAAGACTGGATCTTTCCTACAATGAGCAGTTCTTC. Amino acid sequence: CATSRRLDLSYNEQFF. The gene calls are TRBV15 and TRBJ2-1; D not certain. V was shortened by 2 bases and J by 1 base, with 12 bases between the two germline ends. The CDR3 has 16 amino acids. CDR1 is LNHNV, CDR2 YYDKDF, per germline (reference sequence). Using reference TRBV15 and TRBJ2-1 for the parts outside the CDR3, the full variable domain is DAMVIQNPRYQVTQFGKPVTLSCSQTLNHNVMYWYQQKSSQAPKLLFHYYDKDFNNEADTPDNFQSRRPNTSFCFLDIRSPGLGDTAMYLCATSRRLDLSYNEQFFGPGTRLTVL.